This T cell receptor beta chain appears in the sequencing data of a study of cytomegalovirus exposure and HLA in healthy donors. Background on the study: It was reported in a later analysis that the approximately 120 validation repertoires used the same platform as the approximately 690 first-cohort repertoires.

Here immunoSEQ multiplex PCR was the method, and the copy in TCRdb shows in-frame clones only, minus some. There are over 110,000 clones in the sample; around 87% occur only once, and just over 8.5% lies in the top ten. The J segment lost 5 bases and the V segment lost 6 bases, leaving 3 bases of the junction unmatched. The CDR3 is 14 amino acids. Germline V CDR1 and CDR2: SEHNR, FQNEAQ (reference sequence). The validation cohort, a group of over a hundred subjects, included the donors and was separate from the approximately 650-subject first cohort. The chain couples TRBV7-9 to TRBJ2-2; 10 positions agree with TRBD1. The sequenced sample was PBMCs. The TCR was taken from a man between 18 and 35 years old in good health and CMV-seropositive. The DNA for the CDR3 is TGTGCCAGCAGACGGGACAGGGGAACCGGGGAGCTGTTTTTT. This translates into CASRRDRGTGELFF.